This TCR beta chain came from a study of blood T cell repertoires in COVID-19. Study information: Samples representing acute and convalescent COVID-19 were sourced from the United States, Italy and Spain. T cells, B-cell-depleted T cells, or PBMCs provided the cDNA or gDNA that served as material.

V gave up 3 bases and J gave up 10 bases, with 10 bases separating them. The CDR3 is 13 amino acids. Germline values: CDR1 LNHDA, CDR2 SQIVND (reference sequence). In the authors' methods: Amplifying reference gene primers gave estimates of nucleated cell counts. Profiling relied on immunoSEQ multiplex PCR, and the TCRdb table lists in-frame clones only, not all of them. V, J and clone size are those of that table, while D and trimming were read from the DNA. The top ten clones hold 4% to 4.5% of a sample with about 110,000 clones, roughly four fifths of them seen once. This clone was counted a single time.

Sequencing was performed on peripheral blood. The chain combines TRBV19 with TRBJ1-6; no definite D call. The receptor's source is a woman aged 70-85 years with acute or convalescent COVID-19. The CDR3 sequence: CASSIMTESPLHF. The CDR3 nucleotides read TGTGCCAGTAGTATTATGACGGAGTCACCCCTCCACTTT. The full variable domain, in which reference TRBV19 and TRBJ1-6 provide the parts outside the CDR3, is DGGITQSPKYLFRKEGQNVTLSCEQNLNHDAMYWYRQDPGQGLRLIYYSQIVNDFQKGDIAEGYSVSREKKESFPLTVTSAQKNPTAFYLCASSIMTESPLHFGNGTRLTVT.